Following are 30 T cell receptor beta chains from one sample sequenced in a study of blood T cell repertoires in COVID-19. Measured with immunoSEQ multiplex PCR; TCRdb has only the in-frame clones, and not every one. The table has 70,000 to 75,000 clones, 79% seen once. Sequencing was performed on peripheral blood. These receptors originate from a man in his 60s with active or convalescent COVID-19.

The CDR3 reads CASSSSRGQTEAFF. CDR3 bases: TGTGCCAGCAGTTCTTCCAGGGGGCAGACTGAAGCTTTCTTT. V is TRBV6-5 and J is TRBJ1-1; 8 positions agree with TRBD1. CDR1 MNHEY and CDR2 SVGAGI come from the germline V gene. This CDR3 has 14 amino acids. Trimming removed 4 bases from V and 5 bases from J; junction bases left unmatched: 6.

The chain employs TRBV6-1 and TRBJ1-5, with D possibly being TRBD1 (6 bases). V lost 4 bases and J lost 0, with 16 bases in between. CDR3 length: 17 amino acids. From germline, CDR1 is MNHNS and CDR2 SASEGT. The chain's CDR3 is CASSVVAGVYSNQPQHF. For the CDR3, the DNA is TGTGCCAGCAGTGTGGTGGCAGGGGTTTATAGCAATCAGCCCCAGCATTTT.

The rearrangement uses TRBV6-2 or TRBV6-3 and TRBJ2-7, with 7 nucleotides matching TRBD1. J lost 0 bases, V lost 5 bases, and 10 bases had no gene match. Germline V gives CDR1 MNHEY, CDR2 SVGEGT. The CDR3 contains 16 residues. CDR3: CASSVTTRDSSYEQYF. The CDR3 DNA reads TGTGCCAGCAGTGTTACGACTCGGGACAGCTCCTACGAGCAGTACTTC.

V is TRBV6-5 and J is TRBJ1-5; 9 nucleotides agree with TRBD1. CDR3 length: 15 amino acids. The germline V gene encodes CDR1 MNHEY and CDR2 SVGAGI. The V gene end was trimmed by 10 bases and the J gene end by 10 bases; junction bases not matched to a gene: 17. CDR3 residues: CATHAGTGPRSPQHF. For the CDR3, the DNA is TGTGCCACCCACGCGGGGACAGGGCCGCGAAGCCCCCAGCATTTT.

This chain links TRBV10-3 with TRBJ1-2; D unresolved. The V gene's germline CDR1 is ENHRY and CDR2 SYGVKD. The CDR3 runs 11 residues. V was cut by 2 bases and J by 7 bases, with 5 bases left in between. CDR3 DNA: TGTGCCATCAGTGAGAGAGGTGGCTACACCTTC. It is translated as CAISERGGYTF.

V gene TRBV19 combines with J gene TRBJ2-1; 8 positions agree with TRBD1. V lost 4 bases to trimming and J lost 3 bases; unmatched junction nucleotides: 5. The CDR3 is made up of 15 amino acids. CDR1 is LNHDA, CDR2 SQIVND, per germline (reference sequence). CDR3 sequence (DNA): TGTGCCAGTAGTACCAGGGGGCGCTTCTACAATGAGCAGTTCTTC. Its translation is CASSTRGRFYNEQFF.

The V call is TRBV5-1, the J call TRBJ1-1; D is undetermined. V was trimmed by 5 bases and J by 11 bases, leaving 19 bases between them. Germline CDR1 and CDR2: SGHRS and YFSETQ. CDR3 size: 13 residues. CDR3 DNA: TGCGCCAGCAGTTACGACTTAACCGTGCCGGCTTTCTTT. Protein sequence: CASSYDLTVPAFF.

The gene calls are TRBV5-4 and TRBJ2-5; D is undetermined. The CDR3 runs to 13 residues. Looked up from germline, CDR1 is SGHNT and CDR2 is YYREEE (reference sequence). The V and J ends lost 1 base and 1 base respectively, with 5 bases between them. CDR3 nucleotides: TGTGCCAGCAGCTTGCTAGGCCAAGAGACCCAGTACTTC. Residues: CASSLLGQETQYF.

The chain is built from TRBV7-9 and TRBJ1-1, with no clear D. CDR1 SEHNR and CDR2 FQNEAQ come from the germline V gene (reference sequence). The CDR3 runs 13 residues. Trimming left V 3 bases short and J 1 base short, with 6 bases between. The CDR3 reads CASSLRENTEAFF. The CDR3 bases are TGTGCCAGCAGCTTGCGGGAGAACACTGAAGCTTTCTTT.

The CDR3 loop reads CASSGMNTEAFF. The CDR3 DNA reads as TGTGCCAGCAGCGGGATGAACACTGAAGCTTTCTTT. This chain joins TRBV27 and TRBJ1-1; D unclear. CDR3 length: 12 residues. Deletions cut 6 bases from V and 0 bases from J, with 5 bases between. The V gene's germline CDR1 is MNHEY and CDR2 SMNVEV (reference sequence).

This clone was counted at least ten times. The V and J genes are TRBV7-2 and TRBJ1-5; the match to TRBD1 covers 11 bases. CDR3 size: 16 residues. V lost 5 bases and J lost 6; bases outside the gene matches: 9. The V gene's germline CDR1 is SGHTA and CDR2 FQGNSA. The CDR3 DNA reads TGTGCCAGCAGCCTGACCGGGACAGGGGGTCGTCAGCCCCAGCATTTT. It yields the protein CASSLTGTGGRQPQHF.

The chain joins TRBV5-5 to TRBJ2-7; 10 bases are shared with TRBD1. Germline CDR1 is SGHKS and CDR2 is YYEKEE (reference sequence). The CDR3 is 16 amino acids. The J segment lost 6 bases and the V segment lost 4 bases, leaving 13 bases of the junction unmatched. This CDR3 reads CASSPFPGQGPREQYF. For the CDR3, the DNA is TGTGCCAGCAGCCCATTTCCGGGACAGGGGCCCCGCGAGCAGTACTTC.

The chain uses TRBV6-2 or TRBV6-3 and TRBJ2-4; TRBD2 might be the D (7 bases). The length of the CDR3 is 15 residues. Trimming cost V 2 bases and J 1 base, with 9 bases left between them. Germline CDR1 reads MNHEY; CDR2 reads SVGEGT. The CDR3 loop reads CASSYGGAAKNIQYF. Written as DNA, the CDR3 is TGTGCCAGCAGTTACGGGGGGGCGGCCAAAAACATTCAGTACTTC.

The V and J genes are TRBV4-2 and TRBJ2-2, with D possibly being TRBD2 (5 bases). Germline V gene lookup returns CDR1 LGHNA and CDR2 YNFKEQ. V lost 3 bases and J 3 bases, leaving 5 bases between the germline ends. The CDR3 has 13 residues. DNA of the CDR3: TGTGCCAGCAGCCACGGGGACACCGGGGAGCTGTTTTTT. Translation gives CASSHGDTGELFF.

The chain has TRBV7-8 and TRBJ2-3, with TRBD2 matching 10 bases. Per germline, CDR1 SGHVS and CDR2 FQNEAQ. J was trimmed by 4 bases and V by 5 bases; bases with no gene match: 9. The CDR3 has 16 amino acids. The CDR3 DNA sequence: TGTGCCAGCAGCCCCCAGCGGGGGGGCGGCGCAGATACGCAGTATTTT. It codes for CASSPQRGGGADTQYF.

V usage is TRBV28 and J usage is TRBJ1-5; D remains ambiguous. Germline V gene sequence: CDR1 MDHEN, CDR2 SYDVKM. V was trimmed by 4 bases and J by 7 bases, leaving 17 bases between them. The CDR3 is 15 residues long. The CDR3 protein is CASSSQTAVGQPQHF. In DNA, the CDR3 is TGTGCCAGCAGTTCTCAGACCGCGGTCGGGCAGCCCCAGCATTTT. The variable domain in full, with the rest retrieved from reference TRBV28 and TRBJ1-5, is DVKVTQSSRYLVKRTGEKVFLECVQDMDHENMFWYRQDPGLGLRLIYFSYDVKMKEKGDIPEGYSVSREKKERFSLILESASTNQTSMYLCASSSQTAVGQPQHFGDGTRLSIL.

This rearrangement joins TRBV3-1 (or the pseudogene TRBV3-2) to TRBJ1-3; 9 nucleotides line up with TRBD1. CDR1 is LGHDT, CDR2 YNNKEL, per germline (reference sequence). The CDR3 is 15 amino acids. Trimming at V came to 3 bases and at J to 2 bases, leaving 2 bases not matched to a gene. The CDR3 loop reads CASSQTGGTGNTIYF. The CDR3 bases are TGTGCCAGCAGCCAGACAGGGGGTACTGGAAACACCATATATTTT.

The chain joins TRBV7-9 to TRBJ2-1, with TRBD1 identical over 9 bases. Trimming removed 3 bases from V and 3 bases from J; junction bases left unmatched: 3. The CDR3 loop spans 15 amino acids. Germline loops: CDR1 SEHNR, CDR2 FQNEAQ (reference sequence). In DNA, the CDR3 is TGTGCCAGCAGCTTGGACAGGGGTTACTACAATGAGCAGTTCTTC. As protein: CASSLDRGYYNEQFF.

The chain employs TRBV7-2 and TRBJ1-2; D gene unclear. V lost 3 bases to trimming and J lost 4 bases, with 6 bases between them. Germline V gene lookup returns CDR1 SGHTA and CDR2 FQGNSA. This CDR3 has 12 residues. The CDR3 region has the DNA TGTGCCAGCAGCTTTCTCAGCTATGGCTACACCTTC. Translation: CASSFLSYGYTF.

This sequence joins TRBV2 and TRBJ2-5, with TRBD2 matching 11 bases. Germline CDR1 SNHLY, CDR2 FYNNEI. CDR3 length: 15 residues. V lost 7 bases and J lost 1; bases outside the gene matches: 5. The CDR3 spells CASIRGLAGQETQYF. The CDR3, as DNA: TGTGCCAGCATCCGCGGACTAGCGGGCCAAGAGACCCAGTACTTC.

The chain links TRBV7-2 to TRBJ1-2, with D possibly matching TRBD1 (6 bases). Trimming took 1 base from V and 2 from J, leaving 11 bases between them. Germline CDR1 reads SGHTA; CDR2 reads FQGNSA. This CDR3 has 15 residues. Written as DNA, the CDR3 is TGTGCCAGCAGCTTAGTGGCAGGGGAGAACTATGGCTACACCTTC. It codes for CASSLVAGENYGYTF.

The chain uses TRBV7-5 and TRBJ2-1; the DNA was not used to check the table's D call, TRBD2. TRBV7-5 is labeled a pseudogene. The CDR3 loop spans 15 amino acids. The CDR3 here is CVRSLNLSPRGEQFF. The CDR3 DNA reads as TGTGTCAGAAGCTTAAACCTATCTCCCCGAGGTGAGCAGTTCTTC.

The J gene is TRBJ1-1, the V gene TRBV7-9, with TRBD1 as a possible D gene (6 bases). Per germline, CDR1 SEHNR and CDR2 FQNEAQ (reference sequence). This CDR3 has 14 amino acids. Trimming took off 5 bases at V and 1 base at J, with 11 bases between the two ends. CDR3 nucleotide sequence: TGTGCCAGCAGCGACCCAGGGGAGAACACTGAAGCTTTCTTT. It yields the protein CASSDPGENTEAFF.

V is TRBV10-3 and J is TRBJ1-3; 9 bases map to TRBD1. The CDR3 contains 16 residues. CDR1 is ENHRY, CDR2 SYGVKD, per germline. V lost 1 base, J lost 2 bases, and 3 bases stayed unmatched. The CDR3: CAISEFGTGTGNTIYF. DNA for the CDR3: TGTGCCATCAGTGAGTTTGGGACAGGGACTGGAAACACCATATATTTT.

The gene calls are TRBV19 and TRBJ1-5; D remains ambiguous. Germline CDR1 and CDR2: LNHDA and SQIVND (reference sequence). The CDR3 is 13 residues long. Trimming pared 3 bases from V and 4 bases from J, leaving 7 bases between. Here the CDR3 reads CASSMTRNQPQHF. CDR3 coding DNA: TGTGCCAGTAGTATGACAAGGAATCAGCCCCAGCATTTT.

The chain links TRBV2 to TRBJ2-7, with TRBD1 identical over 7 bases. Germline V gives CDR1 SNHLY, CDR2 FYNNEI. V lost 2 bases and J lost 4; bases outside the gene matches: 8. The CDR3 loop spans 15 amino acids. The CDR3 protein is CASSEWVGGAYEQYF. The CDR3 nucleotides are TGTGCCAGCAGTGAATGGGTAGGGGGCGCGTACGAGCAGTACTTC.

This chain joins TRBV5-1 and TRBJ1-4; the match to TRBD1 covers 7 bases. After removal of 0 bases from V and 3 bases from J, the junction contained 2 bases not matched to a gene. CDR3 length: 15 residues. Looked up from germline, CDR1 is SGHRS and CDR2 is YFSETQ. The CDR3 protein is CASSLVDRANEKLFF. DNA for the CDR3: TGCGCCAGCAGCTTGGTAGACAGGGCTAATGAAAAACTGTTTTTT.

The chain carries TRBV7-3 and TRBJ2-3; D is perhaps TRBD2 (5 bases). The V and J ends lost 1 base and 3 bases respectively, with 14 bases between them. CDR3 length equals 16 residues. Germline assignment: CDR1 SGHTA and CDR2 FQGTGA. The CDR3 region is CASSLSPGRGTDTQYF. In DNA form, the CDR3 reads TGTGCCAGCAGCTTAAGTCCTGGGCGAGGGACAGATACGCAGTATTTT.

Only one count was recorded for this clone. The rearrangement uses TRBV4-3 and TRBJ1-2; D gene unclear. Germline V gives CDR1 LGHNA, CDR2 YSLEER. The CDR3 has 14 amino acids. V gave up 0 bases and J gave up 1 base, with 6 bases separating them. The chain's CDR3 is CASSQDVINYGYTF. The CDR3 nucleotides are TGCGCCAGCAGCCAAGATGTCATTAACTATGGCTACACCTTC.

This chain joins TRBV28 and TRBJ1-2; D possibly corresponds to TRBD1 (6 bases). The V and J ends lost 3 bases and 8 bases respectively, with 16 bases between them. This CDR3 contains 14 residues. Germline V gives CDR1 MDHEN, CDR2 SYDVKM. The CDR3 DNA follows: TGTGCCAGCAGTTTCCAGAGCAGGGGTGGAGGCTACACCTTC. It is translated as CASSFQSRGGGYTF.